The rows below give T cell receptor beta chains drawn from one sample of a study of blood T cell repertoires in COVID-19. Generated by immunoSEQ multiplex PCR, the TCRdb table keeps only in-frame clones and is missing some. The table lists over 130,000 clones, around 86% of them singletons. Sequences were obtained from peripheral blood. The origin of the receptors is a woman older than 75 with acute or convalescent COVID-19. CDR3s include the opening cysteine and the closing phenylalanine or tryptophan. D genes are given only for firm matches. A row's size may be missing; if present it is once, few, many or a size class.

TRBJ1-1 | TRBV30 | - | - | CAWNRVGNTEAFF | TGTGCCTGGAACCGGGTTGGGAACACTGAAGCTTTCTTT
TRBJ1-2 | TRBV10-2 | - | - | CASSRDYGYTF | TGCGCCAGCAGCAGGGACTATGGCTACACCTTC
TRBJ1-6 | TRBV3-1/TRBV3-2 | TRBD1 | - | CASSPRTGGVWSPLHF | TGTGCCAGCAGCCCGCGGACAGGAGGGGTGTGGTCACCCCTCCACTTT
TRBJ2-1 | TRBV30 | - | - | CAWSVDWGGQFF | TGTGCCTGGAGTGTGGACTGGGGTGGGCAGTTCTTC
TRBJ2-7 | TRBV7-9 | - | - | CASSFGADYYEQYF | TGTGCCAGCAGCTTCGGAGCGGACTATTACGAGCAGTACTTC
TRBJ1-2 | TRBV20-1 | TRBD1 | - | CSATGTGTFTF | TGCAGTGCGACCGGGACAGGGACCTTCACCTTC
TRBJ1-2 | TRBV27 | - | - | CASSPSLGSGYTF | TGTGCCAGCAGTCCCTCCCTTGGCAGTGGCTACACCTTC
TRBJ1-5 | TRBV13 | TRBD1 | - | CASSSRRQGKGGQPQHF | TGTGCCAGCAGCTCTCGCCGACAGGGTAAGGGCGGTCAGCCCCAGCATTTT
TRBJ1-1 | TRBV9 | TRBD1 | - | CASRANRGGTEAFF | TGTGCCAGCAGAGCGAACAGGGGGGGCACTGAAGCTTTCTTT
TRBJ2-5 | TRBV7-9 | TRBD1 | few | CASSLGTGNVETQYF | TGTGCCAGCAGCTTAGGGACAGGGAATGTGGAGACCCAGTACTTC
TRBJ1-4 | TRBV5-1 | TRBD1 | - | CASSGGWTGGDEKLFF | TGCGCCAGCAGCGGCGGGTGGACAGGGGGCGATGAAAAACTGTTTTTT
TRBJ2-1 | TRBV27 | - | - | CASSLGTASYNEQFF | TGTGCCAGCAGTTTAGGAACAGCCTCCTACAATGAGCAGTTCTTC
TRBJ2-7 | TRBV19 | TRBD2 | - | CASSSWTSGSYEQYF | TGTGCCAGTAGTTCGTGGACTAGCGGATCCTACGAGCAGTACTTC
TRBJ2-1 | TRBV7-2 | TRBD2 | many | CASSQAGGGAWNEQFF | TGTGCCAGCAGCCAAGCAGGCGGGGGGGCCTGGAATGAGCAGTTCTTC
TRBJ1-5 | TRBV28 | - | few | CASRPTLRGQPQHF | TGTGCCAGCAGACCGACCCTCCGGGGGCAGCCCCAGCATTTT
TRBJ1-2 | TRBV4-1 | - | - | CASSHPPWTDNYGYTF | TGCGCCAGCAGCCATCCCCCCTGGACAGATAACTATGGCTACACCTTC
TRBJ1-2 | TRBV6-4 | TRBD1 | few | CASSDSDRRSYGYTF | TGTGCCAGCAGTGACTCGGACAGGAGAAGCTATGGCTACACCTTC
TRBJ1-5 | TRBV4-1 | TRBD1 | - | CASSRRPGQGAQPQHF | TGCGCCAGCAGCCGTAGGCCGGGACAGGGGGCACAGCCCCAGCATTTT
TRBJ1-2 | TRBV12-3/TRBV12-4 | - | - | CASSFGRELRYTF | TGTGCCAGCAGTTTTGGCAGGGAATTGCGCTACACCTTC
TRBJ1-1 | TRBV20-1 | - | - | CSASTRGRISEAFF | TGCAGTGCTAGTACCAGAGGGCGCATAAGTGAAGCTTTCTTT
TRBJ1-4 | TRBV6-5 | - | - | CASRDTGNVNEKLFF | TGTGCCAGCAGGGATACAGGGAACGTGAATGAAAAACTGTTTTTT
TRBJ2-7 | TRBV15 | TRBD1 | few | CATSTNRGDYEQYF | TGTGCCACCAGCACCAACAGGGGAGACTACGAGCAGTACTTC
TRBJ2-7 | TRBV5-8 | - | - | CASSPYRVSYEQYF | TGTGCCAGCAGCCCCTACAGGGTCTCCTACGAGCAGTACTTC
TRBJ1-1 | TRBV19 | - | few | CASSIGTVPMAFF | TGTGCCAGTAGTATAGGGACAGTGCCCATGGCTTTCTTT
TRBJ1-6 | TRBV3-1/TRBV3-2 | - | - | CASSQGAYPSPLHF | TGTGCCAGCAGCCAAGGAGCGTACCCTTCACCCCTCCACTTT
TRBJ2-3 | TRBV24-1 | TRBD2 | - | CATSPSGISRIETDTQYF | TGTGCCACCAGCCCTAGCGGGATTTCCCGCATCGAAACAGATACGCAGTATTTT
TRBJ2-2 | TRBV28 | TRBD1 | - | CASSFGSGWTGPSGELFF | TGTGCCAGCAGTTTTGGATCTGGGTGGACAGGTCCTAGCGGGGAGCTGTTTTTT
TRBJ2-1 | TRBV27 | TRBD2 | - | CASSHGTSGYNEQFF | TGTGCCAGCAGCCACGGGACTAGCGGCTACAATGAGCAGTTCTTC
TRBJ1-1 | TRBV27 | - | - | CASSEVFVENTEAFF | TGTGCCAGCAGCGAGGTATTCGTGGAGAACACTGAAGCTTTCTTT